The 17 T cell receptor beta chains below were found in one sample sequenced in a study of T-cell memory formation after mild COVID-19. Each CDR3 protein gets one entry after TCRdb re-called the 5' RACE reads with MiXCR. The sample has about 320,000 distinct CDR3 sequences, roughly 13% seen once. Sequenced sample: PBMCs or a T cell subset sorted from them (not recorded which). The receptors stem from a man younger than 35 who had mild COVID-19 (a few samples of this study predate the infection). Cell type and time point are not known.

The chain is built from TRBV9 and TRBJ2-1; 12 bases align to TRBD2. V gave up 4 bases and J gave up 5 bases; unmatched junction bases: 4. This CDR3 region has 15 residues. Germline V gene data show CDR1 as SGDLS and CDR2 as YYNGEE. The CDR3 sequence: CASSPSGGANNEQFF. The CDR3, as DNA: TGTGCCAGCAGCCCTAGCGGGGGGGCCAACAATGAGCAGTTCTTC.

The V and J genes are TRBV5-4 and TRBJ1-1; possibly TRBD1 for D (6 bases). The ends were cut back, 4 bases at V and 3 bases at J, with 16 bases in the middle. Germline assignment: CDR1 SGHNT and CDR2 YYREEE (reference sequence). This CDR3 spans 15 amino acids. CDR3 sequence (DNA): TGTGCCAGCAGCGAAGAAGTGACAGGCTACACTGAAGCTTTCTTT. This codes for CASSEEVTGYTEAFF. Together with reference TRBV5-4 and TRBJ1-1, the CDR3 gives the full variable domain: ETGVTQSPTHLIKTRGQQVTLRCSSQSGHNTVSWYQQALGQGPQFIFQYYREEENGRGNFPPRFSGLQFPNYSSELNVNALELDDSALYLCASSEEVTGYTEAFFGQGTRLTVV.

This chain connects TRBV6-1 to TRBJ2-3, with TRBD2 matching over 10 bases. Germline V gives CDR1 MNHNS, CDR2 SASEGT. The V segment lost 6 bases and the J segment 5 bases; nucleotides outside the gene matches: 8. This CDR3 is 15 amino acids long. CDR3 nucleotide sequence: TGTGCCAGCAGAGGCCAGACTAGCGGGCAAGATACGCAGTATTTT. This gives the protein CASRGQTSGQDTQYF.

This clonotype occurred a few times. V and J are TRBV6-4 and TRBJ1-5, with 11 bases lining up with TRBD1. There are 20 residues in the CDR3. V dropped 3 bases and J dropped 1; count of bases not matched to a gene: 14. Germline assignment: CDR1 MRHNA and CDR2 SNTAGT. CDR3 in DNA: TGTGCCAGCAGTGAAGTAGCCGGGACAGGGGGGCCGAAGAGCAATCAGCCCCAGCATTTT. This sequence encodes CASSEVAGTGGPKSNQPQHF.

This clonotype was counted a few times. The CDR3 loop is CASSQAGGTGYGYTF. CDR3 in DNA: TGCGCCAGCAGCCAAGCCGGGGGGACAGGATATGGCTACACCTTC. The chain combines TRBV4-1 with TRBJ1-2, with TRBD1 matching 8 bases. CDR1 and CDR2 (germline): MGHRA, YSYEKL. The junction had 6 bases not matched to a gene; V was cut back by 1 base and J by 5 bases. This CDR3 spans 15 amino acids.

This clonotype turned up a few times. The genes are TRBV7-2 and TRBJ2-3, with a possible D match to TRBD1 (5 bases). CDR1 is SGHTA, CDR2 FQGNSA, per germline. Trimming took off 6 bases at V and 4 bases at J, with 11 bases between the two ends. This CDR3 has 13 amino acids. CDR3 in amino acids: CASRGRAPDTQYF. DNA of the CDR3: TGTGCCAGCAGGGGGCGAGCGCCAGATACGCAGTATTTT.

This clonotype appeared a few times. This chain connects TRBV7-7 to TRBJ1-5, with 7 bases that match TRBD1. Germline values: CDR1 SSHAT, CDR2 FNYEAQ (reference sequence). Trimming removed 0 bases from V and 1 base from J; junction bases left unmatched: 6. The length of the CDR3 is 17 residues. The CDR3 loop is CASSLAREGASNQPQHF. Written as DNA, the CDR3 is TGTGCCAGCAGCTTAGCGCGGGAGGGGGCGAGCAATCAGCCCCAGCATTTT.

This clonotype came up a few times. The rearrangement uses TRBV27 and TRBJ1-5; no clear D. V was shortened by 8 bases and J by 6 bases, with 14 bases between the two germline ends. The CDR3 spans 13 residues. The germline CDR1 and CDR2 sequences are MNHEY and SMNVEV (reference sequence). The CDR3 is CASSPDPGQPQHF. For the CDR3, the DNA is TGTGCCAGCTCTCCCGACCCAGGTCAGCCCCAGCATTTT.

This sequence joins TRBV4-3 and TRBJ2-7, with D unclear. The V gene lost 0 bases and the J gene lost 6 bases, with 12 bases spanning the gap. Per the germline V gene, CDR1 is LGHNA and CDR2 is YSLEER. The CDR3 totals 14 residues. CDR3 nucleotide sequence: TGCGCCAGCAGCCAAGATCGCGGCGAGGCCGAGCAGTACTTC. Protein sequence: CASSQDRGEAEQYF.

This clonotype occurred a few times. The CDR3 DNA is TGTGCCAGCAGCTTAACCGGGACTAGCGCTTATGAGCAGTTCTTC. It specifies CASSLTGTSAYEQFF. The genes are TRBV5-5 and TRBJ2-1; 10 bases fit TRBD2. The CDR3 length is 15 residues. J gave up 8 bases and V 2 bases, and 7 bases lay outside the gene matches. CDR1 and CDR2 (germline): SGHKS, YYEKEE (reference sequence).

This clonotype was observed a handful of times. CDR3 sequence: CSTIRGERTDTQYF. The CDR3 coding sequence is TGCAGTACTATTCGAGGGGAAAGGACAGATACGCAGTATTTT. V is TRBV20-1 and J is TRBJ2-3, with D possibly called TRBD1 or TRBD2 (5 bases each). The CDR3 loop spans 14 amino acids. Germline CDR1 is DFQATT and CDR2 is SNEGSKA (reference sequence). V lost 8 bases and J 3 bases, leaving 18 bases between the germline ends.

The V gene is TRBV6-2 or TRBV6-3, the J gene TRBJ2-7; D unclear. The V gene's germline CDR1 is MNHEY and CDR2 SVGEGT. The CDR3 extends over 13 amino acids. Trimming shortened V by 6 bases and J by 5 bases, and 14 bases separated the two germline ends. CDR3 nucleotides: TGTGCCAGCAGCCCAGATGAGGTCCACGAGCAGTACTTC. This sequence encodes CASSPDEVHEQYF.

Ten or more counts support this clonotype. J is TRBJ2-1 and V is TRBV5-1; 7 nucleotides align to TRBD1. The CDR3 is 12 residues long. The trim removed 4 bases at V and 8 bases at J, leaving 3 bases unmatched. CDR1 is SGHRS, CDR2 YFSETQ, per germline. The CDR3 region has the DNA TGCGCCAGCAGCGCAGGGGGTTATGAGCAGTTCTTC. Translated, it gives CASSAGGYEQFF.

This clonotype was recorded many times. This sequence joins TRBV7-6 and TRBJ2-3; 8 bases are a match to TRBD2. Trimming at V came to 5 bases and at J to 4 bases, leaving 5 bases not matched to a gene. The CDR3 sequence is 14 residues long. Germline assignment: CDR1 SGHVS and CDR2 FNYEAQ. CDR3 DNA: TGTGCCAGCAGCCTTGGACTAGCCTCAGATACGCAGTATTTT. Protein: CASSLGLASDTQYF.

This clonotype was observed a handful of times. The chain joins TRBV6-5 to TRBJ1-6; 10 bases agree with TRBD1. CDR3 length: 18 residues. Germline V gene lookup returns CDR1 MNHEY and CDR2 SVGAGI. V trimming: 5 bases; J trimming: 6 bases; junction bases outside the gene matches: 13. Here the CDR3 reads CASSPGQGIFYSNSPLHF. CDR3 nucleotides: TGTGCCAGCAGTCCGGGACAGGGGATTTTCTACTCTAATTCACCCCTCCACTTT.

This clonotype was observed a few times. The chain joins TRBV20-1 to TRBJ2-5, with 11 nucleotides matching TRBD2. This CDR3 comprises 15 residues. Trimming removed 5 bases from V and 5 bases from J; junction bases left unmatched: 10. Germline V gene sequence: CDR1 DFQATT, CDR2 SNEGSKA (reference sequence). The CDR3 sequence is CSAGPSGGPQETQYF. As DNA, the CDR3 is TGCAGTGCTGGGCCTAGCGGGGGGCCCCAGGAGACCCAGTACTTC.

V usage is TRBV6-1 and J usage is TRBJ1-1; TRBD1 might be the D (5 bases). CDR1 and CDR2 from the germline V gene are MNHNS and SASEGT. Trimming cost V 5 bases and J 3 bases, with 10 bases left between them. CDR3 length equals 13 residues. CDR3 bases: TGTGCCAGCAGTTTCAGGGAAGACACTGAAGCTTTCTTT. Its translation is CASSFREDTEAFF.